A single sample gave rise to the 4 T cell receptor beta chains below, sequenced in a study of human T cells and chemical hapten exposure (dated by TCRdb to the early 2020s). The library was built by means of RACE. The run used a NextSeq 500. The raw public data were reprocessed by TCRdb itself: fastp quality trimming at Q25, MiXCR clonotype calling, in-frame beta chains only. A single entry per CDR3 protein holds the most common genes and DNA from its merged rows. A total of 150,000 to 200,000 distinct CDR3 sequences appear in this sample, roughly 15% of them only once. The top ten constitute less than 2% of the sample. The time point label corresponds to: patch test 1, 2 weeks after DPC sensitization. The label giving this sample's treatment or condition can be read as: therapeutic diphenylcyclopropenone sensitization with weekly scalp DPC. The sample was whole blood, taken in connection with sensitization to the hapten diphenylcyclopropenone (DPC). The receptors were gathered from a woman aged 25 to 45 with alopecia areata. Some clones in this sample may be carry-over from other donors' samples.

This clonotype was seen more than once but under ten times. This chain joins TRBV21-1 and TRBJ1-2; TRBD1 is the table's D call, not checked against the DNA. TRBV21-1 is designated a pseudogene. The CDR3 has 17 residues. The CDR3 coding sequence is TGTGCCAGCAGCAAAGCTAGACAAAGGGACAGAGACTATGGCTACACCTTC. It encodes CASSKARQRDRDYGYTF.

This clonotype has a handful of counts. The chain links TRBV4-3 to TRBJ2-5, with 8 positions matching TRBD2. The CDR3 covers 16 residues. Germline V lookup: CDR1 LGHNA, CDR2 YSLEER. Unmatched junction bases numbered 4, after V lost 0 bases and J lost 1 base. Here the CDR3 DNA reads TGCGCCAGCAGCCAAGATAGGACTAGCAGCCAAGAGACCCAGTACTTC. This encodes CASSQDRTSSQETQYF.

This clonotype has only a few counts. V and J are TRBV7-9 and TRBJ2-1; no clear D. This CDR3 comprises 12 residues. Trimming removed 5 bases at V and 9 bases at J, with 11 bases between. The germline gives CDR1 SEHNR, CDR2 FQNEAQ (reference sequence). CDR3 in DNA: TGTGCCAGCAGCCATCGAATAGGTGAGCAGTTCTTC. Amino acids: CASSHRIGEQFF.

J is TRBJ1-2 and V is TRBV12-3 or TRBV12-4; the D gene is possibly TRBD1 (6 bases). V was trimmed by 5 bases and J by 7 bases, leaving 8 bases between them. The CDR3 loop spans 11 amino acids. For the CDR3, the DNA is TGTGCCAGCAGTCGGGGGGCTGGCTACACCTTC. Amino acid sequence: CASSRGAGYTF.